What follows describes a single T cell receptor (beta chain). This record comes from a study of control samples from healthy donors and cancer patients. Sequencing used immunoSEQ multiplex PCR; TCRdb keeps in-frame clones, though not all of them. The table lists around 200,000 clones, 90% to 95% of them singletons. The CDR3 has 17 residues. Per germline, CDR1 SGHKS and CDR2 YYEKEE (reference sequence). V lost 4 bases, J lost 1 base, and 8 bases stayed unmatched. This chain links TRBV5-5 with TRBJ2-2, with TRBD2 identical over 9 bases. The TCR sequence derives from a man aged 50-60 years in good health. Sequencing was carried out using blood. The CDR3 reads CASSQIVSGGNTGELFF. The CDR3 DNA is TGTGCCAGCAGCCAAATAGTTAGCGGGGGGAACACCGGGGAGCTGTTTTTT.